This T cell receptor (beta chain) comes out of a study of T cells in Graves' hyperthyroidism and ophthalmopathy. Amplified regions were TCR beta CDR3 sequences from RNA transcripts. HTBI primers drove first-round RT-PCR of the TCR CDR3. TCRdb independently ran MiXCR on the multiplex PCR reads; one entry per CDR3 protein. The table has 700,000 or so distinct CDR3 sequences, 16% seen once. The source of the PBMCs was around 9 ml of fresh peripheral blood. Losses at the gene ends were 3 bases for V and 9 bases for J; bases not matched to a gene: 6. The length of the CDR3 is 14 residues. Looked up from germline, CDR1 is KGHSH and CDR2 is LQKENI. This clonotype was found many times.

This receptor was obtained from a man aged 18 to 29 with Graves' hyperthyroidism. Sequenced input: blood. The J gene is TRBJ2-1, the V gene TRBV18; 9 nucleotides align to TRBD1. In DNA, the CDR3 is TGTGCCAGCTCACCGGGACAGGGTAATGGTGAGCAGTTCTTC. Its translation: CASSPGQGNGEQFF. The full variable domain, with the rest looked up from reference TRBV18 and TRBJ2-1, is NAGVMQNPRHLVRRRGQEARLRCSPMKGHSHVYWYRQLPEEGLKFMVYLQKENIIDESGMPKERFSAEFPKEGPSILRIQQVVRGDSAAYFCASSPGQGNGEQFFGPGTRLTVL.